This T cell receptor (beta chain) emerged from a study of chemoradiotherapy in HPV16-positive cancers. This clone was detected only a few times. The trim removed 3 bases at V and 6 bases at J, leaving 7 bases unmatched. The CDR3 has 14 amino acids. CDR1 and CDR2 (germline): SEHNR, FQNEAQ (reference sequence). Profiling relied on immunoSEQ multiplex PCR, and the TCRdb table lists in-frame clones only, not all of them. The data hold 25,000 to 30,000 clones, with around 90% observed a single time. The sequenced sample was blood, obtained from a patient who underwent chemoradiotherapy. The chain joins TRBV7-9 to TRBJ2-7, with 8 bases identical to TRBD1. The sequence was collected from a human donor with HPV-associated anogenital cancer. This CDR3 is CASSFGAGGGEQYF. DNA of the CDR3: TGTGCCAGCAGCTTTGGGGCAGGGGGCGGCGAGCAGTACTTC.